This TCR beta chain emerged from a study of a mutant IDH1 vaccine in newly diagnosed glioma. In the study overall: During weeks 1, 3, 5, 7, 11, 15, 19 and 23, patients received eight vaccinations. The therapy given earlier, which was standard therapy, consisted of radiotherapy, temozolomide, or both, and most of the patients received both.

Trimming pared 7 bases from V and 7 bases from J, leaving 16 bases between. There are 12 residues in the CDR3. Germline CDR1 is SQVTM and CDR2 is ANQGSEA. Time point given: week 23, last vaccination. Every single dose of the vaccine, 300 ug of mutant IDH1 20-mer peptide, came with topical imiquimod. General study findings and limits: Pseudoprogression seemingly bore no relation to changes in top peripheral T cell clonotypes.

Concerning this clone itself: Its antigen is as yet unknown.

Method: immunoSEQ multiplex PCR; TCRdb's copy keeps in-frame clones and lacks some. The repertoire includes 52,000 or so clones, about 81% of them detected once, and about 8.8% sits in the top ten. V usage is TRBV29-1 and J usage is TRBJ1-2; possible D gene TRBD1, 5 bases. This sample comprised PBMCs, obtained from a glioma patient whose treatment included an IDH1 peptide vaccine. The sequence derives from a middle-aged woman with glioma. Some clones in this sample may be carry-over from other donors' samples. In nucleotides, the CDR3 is TGCAGCGCCGGGTGGGGGTCGGGTGGCTACACCTTC. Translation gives CSAGWGSGGYTF.